The 24 T cell receptor beta chains presented below share a single source sample, sequenced in a study of vaccination effects on CD4 cells after COVID-19. In the ViraFEST assay, antigen-specific CD4+ clonotypes were identified by expansion after peptide-pool stimulation. When roughly eleven days of culture had elapsed, CD4+ T cells were isolated. A positive SARS-CoV-2 PCR test fell between March and December 2020. Some clones are missing from TCRdb's copy, which holds only in-frame ones; the method was immunoSEQ multiplex PCR. The data contain 20,000 to 30,000 clones, 77% of them seen just once; the ten biggest clones take up approximately 21%. These receptors have no identified antigens. Specimen: CD4+ T cells from PBMCs cultured with HCoV-NL63 spike peptides, collected before COVID-19 vaccination. The receptor source for this set is a human donor who had a prior SARS-CoV-2 infection.

This clone was recorded once. The rearrangement uses TRBV4-2 and TRBJ2-1, with TRBD2 identical over 11 bases. Germline assignment: CDR1 LGHNA and CDR2 YNFKEQ. The CDR3 spans 19 residues. V shed 0 bases and J 1 base; nucleotides not matched to a gene: 8. Here the CDR3 reads CASSQETSGRLSSYNEQFF. CDR3 nucleotides: TGTGCCAGCAGCCAAGAAACTAGCGGGAGACTAAGTTCCTACAATGAGCAGTTCTTC.

This rearrangement joins TRBV6-6 to TRBJ2-5; maybe TRBD2 (5 bases). The ends were cut back, 8 bases at V and 9 bases at J, with 19 bases in the middle. CDR3 size: 13 residues. From germline, CDR1 is MNHNY and CDR2 SVGAGI (reference sequence). In nucleotides, the CDR3 is TGTGCCAGCGCCGTAGGAGAGAGGCGGGCCCAGTACTTC. It is translated as CASAVGERRAQYF.

This rearrangement joins TRBV6-5 to TRBJ1-2, with D possibly being TRBD1 (6 bases). The CDR3 covers 15 residues. Trimming cost V 6 bases and J 3 bases, with 17 bases left between them. The germline V gene has CDR1 MNHEY and CDR2 SVGAGI. The CDR3 nucleotides read TGTGCCAGCAGCAGGGGAATTACGGAGGACTATGGCTACACCTTC. This sequence encodes CASSRGITEDYGYTF.

This chain links TRBV6-6 with TRBJ1-1; no clear D. V was shortened by 6 bases and J by 0 bases, with 8 bases between the two germline ends. Per germline, CDR1 MNHNY and CDR2 SVGAGI (reference sequence). The CDR3 loop spans 13 amino acids. As DNA, the CDR3 is TGTGCCAGCAGGTCGCAGGTGAACACTGAAGCTTTCTTT. Translated, it gives CASRSQVNTEAFF.

The chain's CDR3 is CASSVEQGEDTQYF. The CDR3 bases are TGTGCCAGCAGCGTAGAGCAGGGCGAAGATACGCAGTATTTT. The V and J genes are TRBV9 and TRBJ2-3; tentatively, D is TRBD1 (5 bases). Germline values: CDR1 SGDLS, CDR2 YYNGEE. The CDR3 loop spans 14 amino acids. V shed 0 bases and J shed 5 bases, with 10 bases lying between them.

The chain joins TRBV2 to TRBJ2-5, with D tentatively TRBD2 (5 bases). The CDR3 is 12 residues long. Germline V gives CDR1 SNHLY, CDR2 FYNNEI. Trimming took off 5 bases at V and 5 bases at J, with 9 bases between the two ends. Written as DNA, the CDR3 is TGTGCCAGCAGTCGAGGGTGGGAGACCCAGTACTTC. Protein: CASSRGWETQYF.

This chain connects TRBV2 to TRBJ2-5; 8 nucleotides line up with TRBD2. In germline, CDR1 is SNHLY, CDR2 FYNNEI. The ends lost 10 bases at V and 5 bases at J; junction bases unmatched: 9. This CDR3 is built from 13 residues. The CDR3 nucleotides are TGTGCCAATCAGCGGGAGCGTAGGGAGACCCAGTACTTC. It translates to CANQRERRETQYF.

The chain is built from TRBV5-4 and TRBJ1-2, with 8 bases fitting TRBD1. This CDR3 spans 14 amino acids. The germline CDR1 and CDR2 sequences are SGHNT and YYREEE (reference sequence). V was pared by 6 bases and J by 1 base, with 5 bases of the junction left unmatched. The CDR3, as DNA: TGTGCCAGCACTACCGGACAGGGTAACTATGGCTACACCTTC. Translated: CASTTGQGNYGYTF. The full variable domain, in which reference TRBV5-4 and TRBJ1-2 provide the parts outside the CDR3, is ETGVTQSPTHLIKTRGQQVTLRCSSQSGHNTVSWYQQALGQGPQFIFQYYREEENGRGNFPPRFSGLQFPNYSSELNVNALELDDSALYLCASTTGQGNYGYTFGSGTRLTVV.

The genes are TRBV9 and TRBJ2-2; tentative D call: TRBD2 (6 bases). This CDR3 contains 16 residues. The germline V gene has CDR1 SGDLS and CDR2 YYNGEE. Between the trimmed V and J ends, which lost 5 bases and 0 bases, there was a span of 14 bases. The CDR3 DNA sequence: TGTGCCAGCAGGGGGCGGGGATTATCGAACACCGGGGAGCTGTTTTTT. This encodes CASRGRGLSNTGELFF.

There are a few counts of this clone. The chain combines TRBV18 with TRBJ2-7, with 7 bases matching TRBD2. V lost 2 bases to trimming and J lost 2 bases; unmatched junction nucleotides: 9. Germline V gene sequence: CDR1 KGHSH, CDR2 LQKENI. The CDR3 extends over 16 amino acids. The DNA of the CDR3 is TGTGCCAGCTCACCAGCTACTAGCGCAAAAGCCTACGAGCAGTACTTC. Translation gives CASSPATSAKAYEQYF.

The chain employs TRBV21-1 and TRBJ1-2; TRBD1, as called in the table, went unchecked against the DNA. TRBV21-1 is a pseudogene segment. The CDR3 is 15 amino acids. CDR3 DNA sequence: TGTGCCAGCAGCACTTGGACAGGGAGGTTGTATGGCTACACCTTC. Protein sequence: CASSTWTGRLYGYTF.

The chain links TRBV5-6 to TRBJ2-6, with 9 bases aligning to TRBD1. Germline CDR1 is SGHDT and CDR2 is YYEEEE. V gave up 6 bases and J gave up 0 bases; unmatched junction bases: 13. The CDR3 extends over 19 amino acids. The CDR3 region has the DNA TGTGCCAGCACCCCATGGACCGGGACAGGGTACTCTGGGGCCAACGTCCTGACTTTC. Translation: CASTPWTGTGYSGANVLTF.

This clone has more than one count but fewer than ten. The CDR3 DNA sequence: TGTGCCACTCCCCCGGAGACCCAGTACTTC. Protein sequence: CATPPETQYF. The chain is built from TRBV6-5 and TRBJ2-5; D is ambiguous. Germline assignment: CDR1 MNHEY and CDR2 SVGAGI. V lost 10 bases to trimming and J lost 5 bases, with 8 bases between them. This CDR3 spans 10 amino acids.

The J gene is TRBJ1-1, the V gene TRBV29-1; 7 bases align to TRBD1. The CDR3 length is 11 residues. Unmatched junction bases numbered 5, after V lost 7 bases and J lost 6 bases. CDR1 is SQVTM, CDR2 ANQGSEA, per germline. DNA for the CDR3: TGCAGCGCTAGACAGGGCTCTGAAGCTTTCTTT. This codes for CSARQGSEAFF.

The rearrangement uses TRBV5-1 and TRBJ2-3; 8 bases map to TRBD1. Germline trimming cut 1 base from V and 8 bases from J; bases unmatched to any gene: 12. The CDR3 has 16 amino acids. Germline V CDR1 and CDR2: SGHRS, YFSETQ. The CDR3 here is CASSLWTGNRLGTQYF. CDR3 in DNA: TGCGCCAGCAGCTTGTGGACAGGGAACCGCCTGGGTACGCAGTATTTT.

The J gene is TRBJ2-3, the V gene TRBV5-4, with a tentative D call TRBD2 (6 bases). The germline V gene encodes CDR1 SGHNT and CDR2 YYREEE (reference sequence). This CDR3 has 13 residues. The V and J ends lost 2 bases and 8 bases respectively, with 12 bases between them. The DNA for the CDR3 is TGTGCCAGCAGCTTCGGGGGTCAGGTTACGCAGTATTTT. Amino acid sequence: CASSFGGQVTQYF.

The rearrangement uses TRBV28 and TRBJ1-1; D remains ambiguous. Germline V lookup: CDR1 MDHEN, CDR2 SYDVKM. The V end was cut by 2 bases, the J end by 3 bases, with 4 bases between. The CDR3 consists of 12 residues. DNA of the CDR3: TGTGCCAGCAGTTTAACGTACACTGAAGCTTTCTTT. Translating it yields CASSLTYTEAFF. Supplemented by reference TRBV28 and TRBJ1-1, the full variable domain reads DVKVTQSSRYLVKRTGEKVFLECVQDMDHENMFWYRQDPGLGLRLIYFSYDVKMKEKGDIPEGYSVSREKKERFSLILESASTNQTSMYLCASSLTYTEAFFGQGTRLTVV.

The chain uses TRBV6-2 or TRBV6-3 and TRBJ1-3; maybe TRBD1 (5 bases). The germline V and J ends were trimmed by 2 bases and 6 bases, with 23 bases remaining between them. Germline CDR1 reads MNHEY; CDR2 reads SVGEGT. This CDR3 comprises 18 residues. Written as DNA, the CDR3 is TGTGCCAGCAGTTACACTAGCCCTCCACGACAGTATCCAAACACCATATATTTT. It translates to CASSYTSPPRQYPNTIYF.

The chain employs TRBV12-3 or TRBV12-4 and TRBJ2-5, with D hard to call. This CDR3 is built from 12 residues. V was trimmed by 6 bases and J by 4 bases, leaving 9 bases between them. The CDR3 DNA reads TGTGCCAGCAGCTCTTATGGAGAGACCCAGTACTTC. Amino acid sequence: CASSSYGETQYF.

The chain carries TRBV11-2 and TRBJ2-5; possibly TRBD2 for D (5 bases). Trimming took off 6 bases at V and 5 bases at J, with 19 bases between the two ends. From germline, CDR1 is SGHAT and CDR2 FQNNGV. The CDR3 has 15 residues. CDR3 protein: CASRRSGEGQETQYF. In nucleotides, the CDR3 is TGTGCCAGCAGGAGGTCTGGTGAGGGCCAGGAGACCCAGTACTTC.

This chain joins TRBV3-1 (or the pseudogene TRBV3-2) and TRBJ2-3; TRBD2 aligns across 8 bases. The germline gives CDR1 LGHDT, CDR2 YNNKEL (reference sequence). With 1 base clipped from V and 0 bases from J, the junction kept 15 bases outside the gene matches. CDR3 length: 20 amino acids. The DNA for the CDR3 is TGTGCCAGCAGCCAAGGAAAGTCCAGCGGGGGCCCCTTCAGCACAGATACGCAGTATTTT. Translation gives CASSQGKSSGGPFSTDTQYF.

The chain is built from TRBV11-2 and TRBJ1-2, with a tentative D call TRBD1 (6 bases). The V and J ends lost 5 bases and 2 bases respectively, with 15 bases between them. Germline V CDR1 and CDR2: SGHAT, FQNNGV. The CDR3 runs 15 residues. The CDR3 here is CASSAAFTGNYGYTF. The CDR3 DNA follows: TGTGCCAGCAGCGCCGCCTTCACAGGGAACTATGGCTACACCTTC. Together with reference TRBV11-2 and TRBJ1-2, the CDR3 gives the full variable domain: EAGVAQSPRYKIIEKRQSVAFWCNPISGHATLYWYQQILGQGPKLLIQFQNNGVVDDSQLPKDRFSAERLKGVDSTLKIQPAKLEDSAVYLCASSAAFTGNYGYTFGSGTRLTVV.

The chain is built from TRBV2 and TRBJ2-7; D may be TRBD2 (5 bases). The CDR3 totals 13 residues. CDR1 and CDR2 from the germline V gene are SNHLY and FYNNEI. Trimming took 4 bases from V and 6 from J, leaving 13 bases between them. The CDR3 nucleotides read TGTGCCAGCAGTGGGGTCGGGGATATCGAGCAGTACTTC. Protein: CASSGVGDIEQYF.

The chain links TRBV4-2 to TRBJ2-5, with TRBD1 matching 8 bases. The V and J ends lost 3 bases and 2 bases, in that order; junction bases with no gene match: 5. The CDR3 spans 15 residues. Germline loops: CDR1 LGHNA, CDR2 YNFKEQ. CDR3 nucleotide sequence: TGTGCCAGCAGCCAGGACAGGGCCCATCAAGAGACCCAGTACTTC. Its translation: CASSQDRAHQETQYF.